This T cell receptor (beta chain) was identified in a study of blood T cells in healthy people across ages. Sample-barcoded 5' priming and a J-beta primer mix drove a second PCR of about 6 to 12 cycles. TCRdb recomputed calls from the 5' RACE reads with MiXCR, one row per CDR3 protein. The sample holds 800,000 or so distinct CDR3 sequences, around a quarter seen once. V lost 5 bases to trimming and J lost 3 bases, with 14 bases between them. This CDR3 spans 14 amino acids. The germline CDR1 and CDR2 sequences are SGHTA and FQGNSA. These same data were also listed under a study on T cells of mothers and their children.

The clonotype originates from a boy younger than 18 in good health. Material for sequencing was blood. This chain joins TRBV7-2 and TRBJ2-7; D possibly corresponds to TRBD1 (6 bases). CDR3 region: CASSERDTFYEQYF. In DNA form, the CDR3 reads TGTGCCAGCAGCGAAAGGGACACCTTCTACGAGCAGTACTTC.